This T cell receptor beta chain was sequenced during a study of cytomegalovirus exposure and HLA in healthy donors (dated by TCRdb to about 2017). Background on the whole study: In an earlier analysis of 550 to 750 of the donors, about 260 Gb of sequence data and 90 million to 120 million unique TCR beta sequences from about 179 million T cells were reported. An early release that covered approximately 600 HLA-typed donors contained approximately 300 gigabases of sequencing data and tens of millions of unique TCR sequences. Among the roughly 400 genotyped donors, approximately 76% belonged to the genetic ancestry cluster associated with self-reported Caucasian donors. The study aimed to test whether signatures of past pathogen exposure could be identified by cataloging public T cell receptors. The study used immunosequencing to profile the T cell repertoires of 670 or so subjects and linked those repertoires to cytomegalovirus serostatus. Besides the first cohort of more than 650 subjects, a separate validation cohort made up of 120 different subjects was used. To predict cytomegalovirus infection status, the study combined high-throughput TCR immunosequencing, statistical association of individual TCRs with disease status, and machine learning. In a later analysis, previously published TCR beta repertoires from 670 or so donors were re-analyzed and high-resolution HLA genotyping was added so that TCR occurrence patterns could be studied. In the later analysis, no new phenotypic data were used to find candidate immune exposures; instead, reliance was placed on TCR beta sequences and their occurrence across donors. To decide whether each TCR beta V gene segment behaved as functional or pseudogenic, an earlier analysis of some 540 of the donors relied on high-throughput TCR beta sequencing. Donor age, sex, ethnicity and CMV serostatus were compiled alongside the repertoire data. In a later genetic analysis, genome-wide SNP genotypes for about 55% of the roughly 700 donors were used, and that subset was treated as a discovery cohort. Every discovery cohort repertoire had been produced on one sequencing platform. Class I and class II HLA loci were covered by the typing at four-digit resolution. The number of typed donors differed by locus: roughly 629-630 for A, B, C, DRB1 and DQB1; some 500 for DQA1; roughly 600 for DPA1; and 400 to 480 for DPB1. About five DR-DQ haplotypes were handled as single units for association and clustering because linkage in the cohort was strong. Among over 350 genotyped donors of the cohort, an average of approximately 240,000 unique TCR beta nucleotide sequences were sequenced per donor, roughly 18% of them non-productive. Paper-wide results and their limitations: According to the authors, the approach could potentially be generalized to other disease states and immunological phenotypes. Cytomegalovirus status was reported to be diagnosed by the classifier with high specificity and sensitivity in both the original and validation cohorts. In an earlier analysis of approximately 600 of the donors, most TCR beta V segments were observed in productive rearrangements about 87% or about 30% of the time, broadly matching IMGT annotations. In this cohort, only TCR beta chains were sequenced, and detectable features were limited by the absence of alpha or paired-chain data. A cluster of highly shared sequence variants was judged likely to represent a technical artifact of the sequencing pipeline. When HLA alleles, especially DR and DQ, strongly co-occurred, TCR associations were difficult to assign to individual alleles. Sequencing depth was assumed to be roughly uniform across donors in the presence/absence analyses, though that assumption may not hold. A later analysis associated 15,000 to 20,000 TCR beta sequences with specific HLA alleles at a false discovery rate of 0.05. Most TCR sequences were seen in very few donors, while some public TCRs were found in many individuals. Some IMGT-functional V segments, including TRBV6-2 and TRBV6-3, could not be distinguished by the 87-base-pair reads and were therefore excluded. According to a later analysis, TCR association rates differed among HLA loci, with DRB1 alleles showing the most associated TCRs and HLA-C alleles showing the fewest. CMV serostatus was the only immune exposure information available for the cohort. Because counts were too low, some 17 rarely observed V segments, including chromosome 9 orphons, were left out of the earlier analysis of approximately 500 of the donors. In a later analysis, most CMV-associated TCR beta chains were found to appear HLA-restricted, with HLA associations seemingly driven largely by CMV exposure. In a later genetic analysis, a missense DCLRE1C variant was associated with V-gene and J-gene trimming of TCR beta chains, and the association was replicated in an independent cohort. In a later genetic analysis, fewer N-insertions in productive TCRs were reported among donors in an Asian-associated ancestry cluster than the roughly 700-donor mean. Correlated functional status among segregating V segments might be attributable to linkage disequilibrium, but an unknown experimental factor could not be ruled out. A later analysis reported that several top co-occurrence clusters appeared linked to parvovirus B19, influenza, CMV and Epstein-Barr virus. A few of the identified cytomegalovirus-associated TCR beta chains were confirmed in vitro to be specific for cytomegalovirus antigens. Because HLA typing was missing for some donors at each locus, association tests included only the typed subset. In a later analysis, HLA-associated TCR beta chains showed more clonal expansion and lower generation probabilities than non-associated chains that were equally common. A further reported finding was that TCR beta sequences accurately predicted the HLA-A and HLA-B alleles for most subjects in the first cohort. The study listed 150 to 200 TCR beta chains as associated with cytomegalovirus.

The cohort was made up of 500 to 850 healthy bone marrow donors. At the time of sampling, every cohort member was nominally healthy, though immune exposures that went unrecorded were likely present. The donor tested CMV seronegative, placing the donor among the 300 to 400 seronegative members of the cohort. A peripheral blood sample was provided by each donor, and peripheral blood mononuclear cells were used for TCR beta sequencing. The Qiagen DNeasy Blood Extraction Kit was used to extract genomic DNA from the blood cell samples. In regard to this clone: There is no known antigen for this receptor. Base-call qualities are not available, and no considerably larger clone is one nucleotide away.

The library was made by the immunoSEQ multiplex PCR assay. The multiplex PCR relied on a mix of 60 forward primers for TCR Vbeta segments and 13 reverse primers for TCR Jbeta segments. The CDR3 region of rearranged TCR beta genes was amplified from genomic DNA by a multiplex PCR assay. The amplified TCR beta libraries were sequenced on the Illumina HiSeq System as 87-base-pair reads. The authors' analysis ran thus. A later analysis counted approximately 84 million unique TCR beta chains across the 690 or so repertoires, and around 9.9 million of these chains were shared by at least two donors. Raw reads were error-corrected and collapsed into unique sequences by a nearest-neighbor algorithm in which closely related sequences were merged to remove PCR and sequencing errors. V, D and J gene segments were assigned by aligning CDR3 sequences to IMGT reference sequences. For a sequence to be retained, at least a six-nucleotide match to both a V gene segment and a J gene segment was required. Rearrangements were called productive when the CDR3 lacked stop codons and stayed in frame with V and J; all others were non-productive. Following IMGT convention, CDR3 was defined as the stretch from the second conserved V-encoded cysteine to the conserved J-encoded phenylalanine. The earlier analysis of 500 to 750 of the donors excluded any sequence lacking an unambiguous match to a single V gene segment. An earlier analysis of fewer than 750 of the donors classified V segments as functional when productive rearrangements were above 56.7% and as segregating when the standard deviation between donors was above 5%. To diagnose cytomegalovirus status from the catalog of TCR beta chain sequences, a statistical classification framework was built. A later analysis assigned V and J genes by comparing TCR nucleotide sequences with IMGT/GENE-DB human TR gene sequences. In a later analysis, CDR3 sequences and most-parsimonious VDJ recombination scenarios were assigned using the TCRdist pipeline. A later analysis defined each TCR beta chain by its CDR3 amino acid sequence plus V-gene family, and excluded reads lacking a unique V-gene family. To address suspected cross-contamination and a sequencing artifact, a later analysis removed 450 to 700 highly shared, low-generation-probability nucleotide sequences. In a later analysis, a clonal expansion index was calculated for each public chain from normalized within-repertoire ranks of inferred template counts. In a later analysis, generation probabilities were computed with a VDJ recombination model fitted to out-of-frame rearrangements, and the resulting probabilities were checked against IGoR. In a later analysis, TCR-TCR, TCR-HLA and TCR-CMV co-occurrence was scored with hypergeometric tests, and a repertoire-size bias correction was applied to TCR pairs. In a later analysis, false discovery rates were estimated by permuting HLA or CMV assignments 20 times. A later analysis grouped co-occurring TCRs with DBSCAN, adding TCRdist sequence similarity when clustering within HLA-allele-positive subsets. Co-occurrence clustering excluded repertoires with fewer than 30,000 or more than 120,000 public chains, plus five with anomalous nucleotide sharing. TCRdb carries this immuneACCESS record with in-frame sequences only. Its versions omit some clonotypes, under half of them owing to an unresolved V gene in the studies checked, with the rest unexplained. For V, J and clone size, that table is used; D and trimming come from the DNA. For this sample there are under 150,000 clones; about 82% appear just once. The ten most abundant clones make up 3% to 3.5% of the sample.

The CDR3 runs 14 residues from the cysteine to the phenylalanine. Only the CDR3 region is kept as DNA, spanning 42 bases read in frame from base 1. Compared with germline, V lacks 4 bases and J lacks 2 bases; bases without a gene match: 3. Reading the germline V gene gives CDR1 MDHEN and CDR2 SYDVKM. Sequencing was done on a sample of PBMCs. The sequence was collected from a male donor in good health and CMV-seronegative. The chain is assembled from TRBV28 and TRBJ2-7, with 9 bases in between that match TRBD1. The nucleotide sequence reads as follows: TGTGCCAGCAGTTACAGGGGGCCTACCTACGAGCAGTACTTC. Its protein product is CASSYRGPTYEQYF. Supplemented by the reference TRBV28 and TRBJ2-7 proteins around the CDR3, the complete variable domain is DVKVTQSSRYLVKRTGEKVFLECVQDMDHENMFWYRQDPGLGLRLIYFSYDVKMKEKGDIPEGYSVSREKKERFSLILESASTNQTSMYLCASSYRGPTYEQYFGPGTRLTVT.